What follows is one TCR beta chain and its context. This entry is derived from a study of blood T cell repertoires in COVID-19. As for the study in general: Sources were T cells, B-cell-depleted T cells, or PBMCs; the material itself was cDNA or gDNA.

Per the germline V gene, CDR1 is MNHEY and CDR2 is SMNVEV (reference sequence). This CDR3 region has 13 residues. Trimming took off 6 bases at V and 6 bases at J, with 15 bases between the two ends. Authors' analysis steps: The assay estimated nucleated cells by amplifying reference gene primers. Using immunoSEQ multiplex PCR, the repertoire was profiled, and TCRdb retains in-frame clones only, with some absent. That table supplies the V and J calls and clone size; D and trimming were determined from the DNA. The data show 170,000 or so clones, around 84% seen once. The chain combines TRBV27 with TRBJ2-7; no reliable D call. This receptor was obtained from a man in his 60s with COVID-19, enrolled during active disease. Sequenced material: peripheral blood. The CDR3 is CASSPAASGEQYF. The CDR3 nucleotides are TGTGCCAGCAGCCCTGCGGCCTCCGGCGAGCAGTACTTC.